These T cell receptor beta chains were read from a single sample in a study of CD8 T cells in ankylosing spondylitis. TCRdb re-called the 5' RACE reads through MiXCR, storing one row per CDR3 protein. The table shows a few hundred thousand distinct CDR3 sequences, with 20% to 25% occurring only once. The sequencing input was blood, either unsorted or a sorted T cell fraction (not recorded which). The source is a male donor with ankylosing spondylitis or in good health (not recorded which). CDR3s leave out the opening cysteine and the closing phenylalanine or tryptophan. Fields, in order: CDR3 protein, V gene, D gene, CDR3 length. A D gene is named only where the DNA matches it firmly.

CDR3: ASSLYEPSYNEQF
V: TRBV5-1
D: .
length: 13

CDR3: ASSLGVGDLSSYEQY
V: TRBV12-3/TRBV12-4
D: .
length: 15

CDR3: ASSETENYGYT
V: TRBV2
D: .
length: 11

CDR3: ASSFGRRYEQY
V: TRBV12-3/TRBV12-4
D: .
length: 11

CDR3: SVDRDFNEQF
V: TRBV20-1
D: TRBD1
length: 10

CDR3: ASSLEWDGTGELF
V: TRBV5-1
D: .
length: 13

CDR3: ASRSEGVSYNEQF
V: TRBV6-1
D: .
length: 13

CDR3: ASTPGEGRGMNTEAF
V: TRBV6-1
D: .
length: 15

CDR3: ASSQEQAYNSPLH
V: TRBV4-1
D: .
length: 13

CDR3: SVEEGSNEQF
V: TRBV29-1
D: .
length: 10

CDR3: ATSPRGYTQY
V: TRBV15
D: .
length: 10

CDR3: ASSEWINTGELF
V: TRBV2
D: .
length: 12

CDR3: SVEGGTSGVRDTQY
V: TRBV29-1
D: TRBD2
length: 14

CDR3: AWSVLGGMETQY
V: TRBV30
D: TRBD1
length: 12

CDR3: ASSPGTSESYEQY
V: TRBV4-1
D: TRBD2
length: 13

CDR3: ASSRVLAGADNEQF
V: TRBV6-1
D: TRBD2
length: 14

CDR3: ASSRSGSSHNEQF
V: TRBV5-6
D: TRBD2
length: 13

CDR3: ASSQVTDNSYNEQF
V: TRBV4-1
D: .
length: 14

CDR3: ASSAGLSYNEQF
V: TRBV3-1
D: .
length: 12

CDR3: ASSASGGNYNEQF
V: TRBV4-1
D: TRBD2
length: 13

CDR3: ATRRGGGAASYNEQF
V: TRBV10-3
D: TRBD2
length: 15

CDR3: ASSLFDEQF
V: TRBV5-1
D: .
length: 9

CDR3: ASSQLQEQF
V: TRBV4-1
D: .
length: 9

CDR3: GVGRRNEQF
V: TRBV2
D: .
length: 9

CDR3: ASRRGNEQF
V: TRBV28
D: .
length: 9

CDR3: ASSQDGGRETEAF
V: TRBV4-1
D: .
length: 13

CDR3: ASSLVPASYEQF
V: TRBV7-6
D: .
length: 12

CDR3: ASSYPRTSGGAYGANVLT
V: TRBV6-2/TRBV6-3
D: TRBD2
length: 18

CDR3: ASSHLPGLAGATKNTGELF
V: TRBV4-1
D: TRBD2
length: 19